This T cell receptor (beta chain) is from a study of blood T cell repertoires in COVID-19 (dated by TCRdb to 2018 to 2020). For the study in its entirety: Samples covering the acute and convalescent phases of COVID-19 were provided by collaborators in the United States, Italy and Spain. The prospective study material was composed of cDNA or gDNA derived from T cells, B-cell-depleted T cells, or PBMCs. The dataset comprised deeply sampled blood TCRbeta repertoires from subjects exposed to, actively infected with, or recovered from COVID-19. The repertoires were released in a freely available public database intended as a resource for research on the immune response to SARS-CoV-2. Samples were obtained from the ongoing ImmuneRACE study (first 160 participants) and from 1,254 subjects provided by 6 global collaborators. Sample metadata almost always included a de-identified subject ID, COVID-19 status, age in years and sex. Where available, HLA class I and class II types were obtained from metadata supplied by the sample provider rather than from assay-based typing. Here is what the overall study found, with its caveats: How much clinical and demographic metadata was included differed by source and by participant, and the metadata was provided uncurated.

To note about this clone: The clone's antigen remains unknown. Base quality data are lacking; no much larger clone is found one base away.

Whole blood was collected in K2EDTA tubes by collaborating institutions according to the institutions' own protocols. For TCRbeta analysis, collaborator samples were shipped as frozen whole blood, as isolated PBMCs, or as DNA extracted from either sample type. TCRbeta CDR3 regions were amplified from genomic DNA using the immunoSEQ Assay, a bias-controlled multiplex PCR. The study's own analysis went as follows. The number of nucleated cells in each sample was estimated from the amplification of reference gene primers within the assay. Sequence reads were collapsed and filtered to measure the absolute abundance of every unique TCRbeta CDR3 rearrangement. For each sample, productive Simpson clonality was calculated as the square root of Simpson's diversity index across productive rearrangements. The source is immuneACCESS, and TCRdb retained only in-frame sequences with V and J called. Part of the clones is not carried over; for the studies checked, unresolved V genes explain less than half of this, and the remainder is unexplained. V and J calls and clone size are copied from that table; D and trimming were computed from the DNA. The sample table contains 100,000 to 120,000 clones; only one count was recorded for around 90% of them. Of the sample, 2.4% is held by the ten largest clones.

The CDR3 covers 15 residues, taking in both the cysteine and the phenylalanine. Only the CDR3 portion is preserved as DNA: 45 bases, with reading frame beginning at the first base. In the germline V gene, CDR1 corresponds to MNHEY and CDR2 to SVGAGI. V is shortened by 6 bases, J by 5 bases, and the region joining them spans 19 bases. This TCR came from a human donor in a cohort sampled during active COVID-19. This chain is built from TRBV6-5 and TRBJ1-1, and perhaps TRBD1 as D gene, on 6 matching bases. The sample was peripheral blood. The nucleotides are TGTGCCAGCAGACCCCAGCAGGGGCTTTTTACTGAAGCTTTCTTT. Its protein reads: CASRPQQGLFTEAFF.